A single sample gave rise to the 21 T cell receptor beta chains below, sequenced in a study of shared clonotypes between healthy human individuals. TCRdb keeps only in-frame clones here, not all; method: immunoSEQ multiplex PCR. The table records some 2 million clones, about 94% of them present only once. Naive CD8 cells lacked CD45RO and underwent positive selection for CCR7, leaving out terminally differentiated effector memory CD45RA+ cells. Sequencing was carried out using naive CD8+ T cells sorted from blood. These receptor sequences come from a man aged 18 to 29 in good health.

Written as DNA, the CDR3 is TGTGCCAGTAGTGTTGATAACTATGGCTACACCTTC. It specifies CASSVDNYGYTF. The chain couples TRBV19 to TRBJ1-2; D call uncertain. This CDR3 comprises 12 residues. Deletions cut 5 bases from V and 1 base from J, with 5 bases between. CDR1 is LNHDA and CDR2 is SQIVND in the germline V gene (reference sequence). Filled out from reference TRBV19 and TRBJ1-2, the complete variable domain reads DGGITQSPKYLFRKEGQNVTLSCEQNLNHDAMYWYRQDPGQGLRLIYYSQIVNDFQKGDIAEGYSVSREKKESFPLTVTSAQKNPTAFYLCASSVDNYGYTFGSGTRLTVV.

V usage is TRBV7-2 and J usage is TRBJ1-1, with D unresolved. Germline V gives CDR1 SGHTA, CDR2 FQGNSA. The CDR3 length is 13 residues. V was clipped by 1 base and J by 5 bases, with 8 bases between them. CDR3 sequence: CASSLGGWTEAFF. CDR3 sequence (DNA): TGTGCCAGCAGCTTAGGGGGATGGACTGAAGCTTTCTTT.

On this clone itself: Other DNA sequences within the sample encode an identical CDR3. This chain links TRBV5-4 with TRBJ1-2; D not resolved. CDR1 and CDR2 from the germline V gene are SGHNT and YYREEE (reference sequence). Trimming took off 2 bases at V and 7 bases at J, with 6 bases between the two ends. This CDR3 contains 11 residues. The CDR3, as DNA: TGTGCCAGCAGCTTAGGTGTTGGCTACACCTTC. It translates to CASSLGVGYTF.

This clone occurred once. The gene calls are TRBV27 and TRBJ2-1, with D perhaps matching TRBD2 (5 bases). The CDR3 contains 16 residues. The germline CDR1 and CDR2 sequences are MNHEY and SMNVEV (reference sequence). Trimming cost V 3 bases and J 4 bases, with 16 bases left between them. The CDR3 DNA follows: TGTGCCAGCAGTTTCTCCCTCGGGGAGCTTTACAATGAGCAGTTCTTC. Its translation is CASSFSLGELYNEQFF.

This chain uses TRBV10-3 with TRBJ1-5, with D perhaps matching TRBD1 (5 bases). CDR3 size: 17 residues. Germline V gene data show CDR1 as ENHRY and CDR2 as SYGVKD. Trimming took 0 bases from V and 0 from J, leaving 12 bases between them. CDR3 sequence: CAISESWGDYSNQPQHF. The DNA for the CDR3 is TGTGCCATCAGTGAGTCGTGGGGGGACTATAGCAATCAGCCCCAGCATTTT.

A word on this clone: This specimen includes other DNA sequences encoding the same CDR3. The genes are TRBV13 and TRBJ2-2; TRBD1 aligns across 7 bases. CDR1 and CDR2 (germline): PRHDT, FYEKMQ (reference sequence). V shed 4 bases, J shed 3 bases, and the junction held 2 bases outside the gene matches. The CDR3 has 14 residues. CDR3 sequence: CASSSDRDTGELFF. Here the CDR3 DNA reads TGTGCCAGCAGCTCTGACAGGGACACCGGGGAGCTGTTTTTT. Supplemented by reference TRBV13 and TRBJ2-2, the full variable domain reads AAGVIQSPRHLIKEKRETATLKCYPIPRHDTVYWYQQGPGQDPQFLISFYEKMQSDKGSIPDRFSAQQFSDYHSELNMSSLELGDSALYFCASSSDRDTGELFFGEGSRLTVL.

V and J are TRBV7-2 and TRBJ2-5, with unresolved D. The CDR3 has 13 amino acids. The germline CDR1 and CDR2 sequences are SGHTA and FQGNSA. The V end lost 5 bases, the J end lost 7 bases, and 14 bases lay between the germline ends. DNA of the CDR3: TGTGCCAGCAGCCCGGACCTTCCCGGGACCCAGTACTTC. Translating gives CASSPDLPGTQYF. Looking up the rest from reference TRBV7-2 and TRBJ2-5 gives the full variable domain: GAGVSQSPSNKVTEKGKDVELRCDPISGHTALYWYRQSLGQGLEFLIYFQGNSAPDKSGLPSDRFSAERTGGSVSTLTIQRTQQEDSAVYLCASSPDLPGTQYFGPGTRLLVL.

This chain connects TRBV7-9 to TRBJ1-5; 9 positions match TRBD1. After removal of 4 bases from V and 1 base from J, the junction contained 8 bases not matched to a gene. CDR1 SEHNR and CDR2 FQNEAQ come from the germline V gene (reference sequence). CDR3 size: 17 residues. CDR3 DNA: TGTGCCAGCAGCTCCTCCGGGACAGGGAGGAGCAATCAGCCCCAGCATTTT. Protein sequence: CASSSSGTGRSNQPQHF.

This chain links TRBV5-5 with TRBJ2-2; D is possibly TRBD2 (6 bases). This CDR3 contains 16 residues. Germline-derived CDR1 and CDR2 are SGHKS and YYEKEE (reference sequence). V was pared by 7 bases and J by 7 bases, with 23 bases between. In nucleotides, the CDR3 is TGTGCCAGCCAACTCATTGGGACTCATCCCGGCGGGGAGCTGTTTTTT. This gives the protein CASQLIGTHPGGELFF.

The rearrangement uses TRBV4-3 and TRBJ2-2; weak D call: TRBD1 (6 bases). V lost 3 bases, J lost 5 bases, and 10 bases lay in between. Germline V gives CDR1 LGHNA, CDR2 YSLEER. This CDR3 is 14 amino acids long. The CDR3 DNA reads as TGCGCCAGCAGCCAGTACCAGGGGACCGGGGAGCTGTTTTTT. Protein sequence: CASSQYQGTGELFF.

The rearrangement joins TRBV29-1 to TRBJ2-7; D is undetermined. The ends were cut back, 3 bases at V and 4 bases at J, with 13 bases in the middle. This CDR3 is 13 amino acids long. Germline-derived CDR1 and CDR2 are SQVTM and ANQGSEA. The CDR3 DNA reads TGCAGCGTTGAGACGGTTGACAAATACGAGCAGTACTTC. Protein product: CSVETVDKYEQYF.

This clone has more than one count but fewer than ten. The V and J genes are TRBV9 and TRBJ2-2; 8 bases are a match to TRBD2. V shed 2 bases and J 5 bases; nucleotides not matched to a gene: 11. Per the germline V gene, CDR1 is SGDLS and CDR2 is YYNGEE. The CDR3 consists of 17 residues. The chain's CDR3 is CASSVFTGGIGTGELFF. CDR3 sequence (DNA): TGTGCCAGCAGCGTGTTCACGGGAGGGATCGGGACCGGGGAGCTGTTTTTT.

V gene TRBV30 combines with J gene TRBJ2-3; a weak D match, TRBD1 (6 bases). The CDR3 covers 12 residues. Germline CDR1 reads GTSNPN; CDR2 reads SVGIG (reference sequence). Trimming took 5 bases from V and 10 from J, leaving 16 bases between them. The CDR3: CAWDTQGWAQYF. The CDR3 DNA reads TGTGCCTGGGATACCCAGGGGTGGGCGCAGTATTTT.

The rearrangement links TRBV6-1 to TRBJ1-1; the D is unclear. Germline values: CDR1 MNHNS, CDR2 SASEGT. V gave up 7 bases and J gave up 8 bases, with 17 bases separating them. CDR3 size: 13 residues. CDR3 nucleotide sequence: TGTGCCAGCACTCCGACGGGAGGAGGAGAAGCTTTCTTT. Encoded protein: CASTPTGGGEAFF.

The chain joins TRBV11-1 to TRBJ1-2, with a tentative D call TRBD1 (6 bases). Deletions cut 5 bases from V and 4 bases from J, with 8 bases between. Germline CDR1 and CDR2: SGHAT and FQDESV (reference sequence). The CDR3 is made up of 12 amino acids. The CDR3 DNA follows: TGTGCCAGCAGCGGGACACCCTATGGCTACACCTTC. Its translation: CASSGTPYGYTF.

On this clone itself: This specimen includes other DNA sequences encoding the same CDR3. This chain links TRBV29-1 with TRBJ2-7, with TRBD1 as a possible D gene (5 bases). The CDR3 is 15 residues long. Germline V CDR1 and CDR2: SQVTM, ANQGSEA. V dropped 0 bases and J dropped 0 bases, with 12 bases sitting between them. The CDR3 sequence is CSVEDWAGSSYEQYF. DNA of the CDR3: TGCAGCGTTGAAGATTGGGCAGGGTCCTCCTACGAGCAGTACTTC.

The table lists this clone with a count of one. The same CDR3 is also encoded by other DNA sequences in this sample. The chain carries TRBV5-1 and TRBJ2-7, with a possible D match to TRBD2 (6 bases). There are 13 residues in the CDR3. V dropped 4 bases and J dropped 1 base, with 9 bases sitting between them. CDR1 SGHRS and CDR2 YFSETQ come from the germline V gene. CDR3 nucleotide sequence: TGCGCCAGCAGCGCCGGGACTTCCTACGAGCAGTACTTC. It specifies CASSAGTSYEQYF.

V and J are TRBV11-2 and TRBJ2-3; 9 nucleotides line up with TRBD2. The CDR3 loop spans 17 amino acids. Germline values: CDR1 SGHAT, CDR2 FQNNGV. J lost 5 bases, V lost 4 bases, and 13 bases had no gene match. Written as DNA, the CDR3 is TGTGCCAGCAGCTCCACAACGGGGCTAGCGGGGAAAGATACGCAGTATTTT. Its translation is CASSSTTGLAGKDTQYF.

The chain uses TRBV28 and TRBJ2-7, with 8 bases aligning to TRBD1. There are 12 residues in the CDR3. CDR1 is MDHEN and CDR2 is SYDVKM in the germline V gene. The J segment lost 5 bases and the V segment lost 10 bases, leaving 7 bases of the junction unmatched. CDR3 loop: CATQGARHEQYF. The CDR3 nucleotides read TGTGCCACCCAGGGGGCGCGCCACGAGCAGTACTTC.

The gene calls are TRBV6-5 and TRBJ2-3; TRBD1 agrees at 10 bases. Germline assignment: CDR1 MNHEY and CDR2 SVGAGI. The CDR3 runs 14 residues. Trimming removed 5 bases from V and 4 bases from J; junction bases left unmatched: 3. CDR3: CASSPGQGSDTQYF. Written as DNA, the CDR3 is TGTGCCAGCAGTCCGGGACAGGGGTCAGATACGCAGTATTTT.

This chain links TRBV2 with TRBJ1-2; D is ambiguous. V was clipped by 7 bases and J by 2 bases, with 11 bases between them. Germline values: CDR1 SNHLY, CDR2 FYNNEI. The CDR3 covers 13 residues. The CDR3 sequence: CASIGIANYGYTF. CDR3 nucleotide sequence: TGTGCCAGCATAGGGATAGCGAACTATGGCTACACCTTC.